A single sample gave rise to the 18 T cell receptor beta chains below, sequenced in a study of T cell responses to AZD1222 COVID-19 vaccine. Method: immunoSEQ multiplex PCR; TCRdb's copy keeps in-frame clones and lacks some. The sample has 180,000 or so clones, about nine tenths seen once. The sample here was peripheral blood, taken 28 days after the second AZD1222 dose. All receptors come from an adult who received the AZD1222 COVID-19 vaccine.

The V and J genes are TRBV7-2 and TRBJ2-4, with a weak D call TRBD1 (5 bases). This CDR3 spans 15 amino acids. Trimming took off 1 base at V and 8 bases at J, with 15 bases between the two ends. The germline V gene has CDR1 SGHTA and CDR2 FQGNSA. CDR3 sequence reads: CASSLDGALQDIQYF. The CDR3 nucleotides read TGTGCCAGCAGCTTAGATGGGGCCCTGCAAGACATTCAGTACTTC. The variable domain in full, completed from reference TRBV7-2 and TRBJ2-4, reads GAGVSQSPSNKVTEKGKDVELRCDPISGHTALYWYRQSLGQGLEFLIYFQGNSAPDKSGLPSDRFSAERTGGSVSTLTIQRTQQEDSAVYLCASSLDGALQDIQYFGAGTRLSVL.

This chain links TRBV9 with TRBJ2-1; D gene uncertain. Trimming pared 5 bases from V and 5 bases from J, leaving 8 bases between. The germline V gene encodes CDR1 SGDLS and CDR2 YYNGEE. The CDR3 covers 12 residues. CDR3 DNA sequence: TGTGCCAGCAGTAACAGAGACAATGAGCAGTTCTTC. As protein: CASSNRDNEQFF.

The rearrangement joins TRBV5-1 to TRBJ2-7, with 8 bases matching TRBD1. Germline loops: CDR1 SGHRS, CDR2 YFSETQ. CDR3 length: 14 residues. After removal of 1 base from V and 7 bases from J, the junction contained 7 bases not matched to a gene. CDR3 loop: CASSLWQGAGEQYF. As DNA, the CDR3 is TGCGCCAGCAGCTTGTGGCAGGGGGCGGGGGAGCAGTACTTC. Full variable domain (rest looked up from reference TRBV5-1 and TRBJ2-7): KAGVTQTPRYLIKTRGQQVTLSCSPISGHRSVSWYQQTPGQGLQFLFEYFSETQRNKGNFPGRFSGRQFSNSRSEMNVSTLELGDSALYLCASSLWQGAGEQYFGPGTRLTVT.

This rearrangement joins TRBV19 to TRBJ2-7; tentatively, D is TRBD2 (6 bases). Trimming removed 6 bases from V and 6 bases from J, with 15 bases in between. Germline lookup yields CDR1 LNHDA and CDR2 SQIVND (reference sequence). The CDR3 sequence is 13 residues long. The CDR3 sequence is CASSTTEGSEQYF. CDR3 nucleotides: TGTGCCAGTAGCACGACGGAGGGCTCCGAGCAGTACTTC.

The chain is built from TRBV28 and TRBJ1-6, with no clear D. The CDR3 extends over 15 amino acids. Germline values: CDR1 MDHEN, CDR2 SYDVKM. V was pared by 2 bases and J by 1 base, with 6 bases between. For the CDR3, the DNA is TGTGCCAGCAGTTTACAGTCGTCCTATAATTCACCCCTCCACTTT. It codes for CASSLQSSYNSPLHF.

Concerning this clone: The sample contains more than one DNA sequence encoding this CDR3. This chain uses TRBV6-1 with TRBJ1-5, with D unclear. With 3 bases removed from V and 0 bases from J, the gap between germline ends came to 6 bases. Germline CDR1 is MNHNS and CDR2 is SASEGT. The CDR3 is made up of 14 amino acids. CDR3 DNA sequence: TGTGCCAGCAGTGATCGGGGTAGCAATCAGCCCCAGCATTTT. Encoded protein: CASSDRGSNQPQHF.

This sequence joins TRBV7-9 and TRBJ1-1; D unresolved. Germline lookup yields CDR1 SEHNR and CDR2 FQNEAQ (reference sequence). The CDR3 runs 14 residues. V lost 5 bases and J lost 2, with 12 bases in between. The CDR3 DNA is TGTGCCAGCAGCGCACGACACCCCAACACTGAAGCTTTCTTT. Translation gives CASSARHPNTEAFF.

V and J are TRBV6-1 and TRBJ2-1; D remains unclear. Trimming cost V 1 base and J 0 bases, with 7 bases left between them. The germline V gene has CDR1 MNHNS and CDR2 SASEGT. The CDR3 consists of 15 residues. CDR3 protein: CASSEGVSSYNEQFF. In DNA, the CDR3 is TGTGCCAGCAGTGAAGGGGTGAGCTCCTACAATGAGCAGTTCTTC.

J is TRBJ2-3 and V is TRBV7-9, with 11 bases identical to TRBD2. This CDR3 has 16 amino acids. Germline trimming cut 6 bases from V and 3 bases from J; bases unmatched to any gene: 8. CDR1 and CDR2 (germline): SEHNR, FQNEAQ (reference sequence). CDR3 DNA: TGTGCCAGCAGGACATGGACTAGCGGGCTTACAGATACGCAGTATTTT. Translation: CASRTWTSGLTDTQYF.

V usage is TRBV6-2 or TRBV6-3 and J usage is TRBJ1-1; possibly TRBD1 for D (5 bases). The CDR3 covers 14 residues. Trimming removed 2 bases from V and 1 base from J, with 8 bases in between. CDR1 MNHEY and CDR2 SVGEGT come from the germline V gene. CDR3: CASSYDRPNTEAFF. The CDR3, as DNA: TGTGCCAGCAGTTACGACAGACCGAACACTGAAGCTTTCTTT.

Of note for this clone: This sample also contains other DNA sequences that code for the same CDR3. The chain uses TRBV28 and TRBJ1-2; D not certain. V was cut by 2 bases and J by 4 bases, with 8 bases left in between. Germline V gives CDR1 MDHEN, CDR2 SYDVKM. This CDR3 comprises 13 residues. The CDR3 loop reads CASSLAPSYGYTF. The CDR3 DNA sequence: TGTGCCAGCAGTTTAGCCCCCAGCTATGGCTACACCTTC.

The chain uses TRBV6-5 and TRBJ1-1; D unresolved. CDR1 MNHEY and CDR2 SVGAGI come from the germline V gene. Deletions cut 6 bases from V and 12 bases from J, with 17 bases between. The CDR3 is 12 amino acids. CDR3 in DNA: TGTGCCAGCAGGGGCTCGGGCGGGCTGTCTTTCTTT. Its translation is CASRGSGGLSFF.

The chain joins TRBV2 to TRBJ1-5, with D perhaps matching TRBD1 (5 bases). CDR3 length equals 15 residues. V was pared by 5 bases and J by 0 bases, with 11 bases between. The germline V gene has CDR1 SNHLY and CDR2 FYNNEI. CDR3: CASSPWGVSNQPQHF. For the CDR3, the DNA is TGTGCCAGCAGTCCGTGGGGGGTTAGCAATCAGCCCCAGCATTTT.

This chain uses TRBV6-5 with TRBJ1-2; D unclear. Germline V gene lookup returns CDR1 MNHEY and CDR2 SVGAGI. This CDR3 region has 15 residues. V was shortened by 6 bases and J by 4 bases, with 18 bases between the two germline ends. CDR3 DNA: TGTGCCAGCAGGAGCCCGGCAGGAAACCTCTATGGCTACACCTTC. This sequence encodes CASRSPAGNLYGYTF.

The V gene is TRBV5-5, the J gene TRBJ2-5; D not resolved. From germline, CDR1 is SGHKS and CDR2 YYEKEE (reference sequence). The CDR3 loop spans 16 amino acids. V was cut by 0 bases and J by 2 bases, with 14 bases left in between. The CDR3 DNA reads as TGTGCCAGCAGCTTGGTCGGGCCCCTGCCGCAAGAGACCCAGTACTTC. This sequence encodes CASSLVGPLPQETQYF.

CDR3 DNA sequence: TGCGCCAGCGGGAACCAGGGGAATCAGCCCCAGCATTTT. Encoded protein: CASGNQGNQPQHF. The chain joins TRBV10-1 to TRBJ1-5, with a tentative D call TRBD1 (6 bases). Trimming removed 8 bases from V and 4 bases from J, with 12 bases in between. Germline CDR1 reads WNHNN; CDR2 reads SYGVQD (reference sequence). This CDR3 has 13 amino acids.

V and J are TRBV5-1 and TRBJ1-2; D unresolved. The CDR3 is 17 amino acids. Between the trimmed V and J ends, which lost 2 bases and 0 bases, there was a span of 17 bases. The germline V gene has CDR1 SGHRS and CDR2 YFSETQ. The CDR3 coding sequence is TGCGCCAGCAGCTTAGTACCCCCCCCCGGGTCTAACTATGGCTACACCTTC. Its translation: CASSLVPPPGSNYGYTF.

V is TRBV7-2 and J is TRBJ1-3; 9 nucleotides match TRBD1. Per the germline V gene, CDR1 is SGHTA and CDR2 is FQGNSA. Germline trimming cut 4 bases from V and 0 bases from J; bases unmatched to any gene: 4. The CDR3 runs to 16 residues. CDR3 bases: TGTGCCAGCAGCTCGACAGGGGGGATCTCTGGAAACACCATATATTTT. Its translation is CASSSTGGISGNTIYF. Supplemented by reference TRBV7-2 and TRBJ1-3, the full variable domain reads GAGVSQSPSNKVTEKGKDVELRCDPISGHTALYWYRQSLGQGLEFLIYFQGNSAPDKSGLPSDRFSAERTGGSVSTLTIQRTQQEDSAVYLCASSSTGGISGNTIYFGEGSWLTVV.